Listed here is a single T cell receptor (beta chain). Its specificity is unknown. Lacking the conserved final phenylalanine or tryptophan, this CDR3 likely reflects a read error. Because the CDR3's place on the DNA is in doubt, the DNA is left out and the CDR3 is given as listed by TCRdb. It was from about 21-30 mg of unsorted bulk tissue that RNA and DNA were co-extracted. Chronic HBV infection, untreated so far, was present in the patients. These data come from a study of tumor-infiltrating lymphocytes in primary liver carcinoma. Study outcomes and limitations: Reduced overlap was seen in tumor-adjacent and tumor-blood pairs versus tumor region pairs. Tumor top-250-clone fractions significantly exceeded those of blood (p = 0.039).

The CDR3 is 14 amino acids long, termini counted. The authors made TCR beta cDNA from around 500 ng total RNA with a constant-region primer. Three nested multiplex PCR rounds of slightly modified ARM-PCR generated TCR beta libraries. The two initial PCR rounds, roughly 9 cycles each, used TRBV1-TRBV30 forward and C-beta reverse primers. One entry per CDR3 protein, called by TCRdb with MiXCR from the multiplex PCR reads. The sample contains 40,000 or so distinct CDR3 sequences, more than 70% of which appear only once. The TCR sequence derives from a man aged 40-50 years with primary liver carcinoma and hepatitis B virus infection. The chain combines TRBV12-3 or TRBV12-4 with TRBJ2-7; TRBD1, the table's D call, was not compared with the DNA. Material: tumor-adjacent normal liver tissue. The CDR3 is CASSLGTGAYEQCL.